The 6 T cell receptor beta chains below all came from one sample that was sequenced in a study of blood T cell repertoires in COVID-19. The protocol was immunoSEQ multiplex PCR, while the TCRdb copy is restricted to in-frame clones and leaves out a portion. The sample contains some 60,000 clones, about 85% of which appear only once. Input material: peripheral blood. Every receptor here comes from a woman older than 75 with acute or convalescent COVID-19.

The rearrangement joins TRBV5-1 to TRBJ2-7; 10 positions match TRBD2. CDR3 length: 18 residues. The trim removed 0 bases at V and 0 bases at J, leaving 9 bases unmatched. In germline, CDR1 is SGHRS, CDR2 YFSETQ. The CDR3 coding sequence is TGCGCCAGCAGCTTGGGGTTAACTAGCGGGATAAACTCCTACGAGCAGTACTTC. It translates to CASSLGLTSGINSYEQYF.

The J gene is TRBJ1-1, the V gene TRBV5-4; tentative D call: TRBD1 (5 bases). The germline V and J ends were trimmed by 3 bases and 5 bases, with 14 bases remaining between them. Per the germline V gene, CDR1 is SGHNT and CDR2 is YYREEE (reference sequence). The CDR3 has 14 amino acids. CDR3 protein: CASSYGGERTEAFF. DNA of the CDR3: TGTGCCAGCAGCTATGGGGGGGAGAGAACTGAAGCTTTCTTT. Using reference TRBV5-4 and TRBJ1-1 for the parts outside the CDR3, the full variable domain is ETGVTQSPTHLIKTRGQQVTLRCSSQSGHNTVSWYQQALGQGPQFIFQYYREEENGRGNFPPRFSGLQFPNYSSELNVNALELDDSALYLCASSYGGERTEAFFGQGTRLTVV.

The chain carries TRBV7-3 and TRBJ2-2; possibly TRBD1 for D (6 bases). This CDR3 comprises 16 residues. V lost 5 bases to trimming and J lost 6 bases, with 19 bases between them. Germline V gene lookup returns CDR1 SGHTA and CDR2 FQGTGA. CDR3 sequence: CASSATGWSKPGELFF. The CDR3 DNA reads TGTGCCAGCAGCGCCACAGGGTGGTCAAAGCCCGGGGAGCTGTTTTTT.

CDR3: CASSPEAQIQETQYF. CDR3 DNA: TGTGCCAGCAGCCCGGAAGCGCAAATTCAAGAGACCCAGTACTTC. The chain uses TRBV5-8 and TRBJ2-5; D is unresolved. This CDR3 contains 15 residues. The V end lost 4 bases, the J end lost 2 bases, and 15 bases lay between the germline ends. Per the germline V gene, CDR1 is SGHTS and CDR2 is YDEGEE. Full variable domain (remainder filled in from reference TRBV5-8 and TRBJ2-5): EAGVTQSPTHLIKTRGQQATLRCSPISGHTSVYWYQQALGLGLQFLLWYDEGEERNRGNFPPRFSGRQFPNYSSELNVNALELEDSALYLCASSPEAQIQETQYFGPGTRLLVL.

The chain has TRBV2 and TRBJ2-1; 11 nucleotides agree with TRBD2. Germline V CDR1 and CDR2: SNHLY, FYNNEI. This CDR3 comprises 15 residues. The trim removed 2 bases at V and 7 bases at J, leaving 4 bases unmatched. Here the CDR3 reads CASSEIRLAGNEQFF. DNA for the CDR3: TGTGCCAGCAGTGAAATCCGACTAGCGGGAAATGAGCAGTTCTTC.

This rearrangement joins TRBV9 to TRBJ2-5; TRBD2 matches 14 bases. The CDR3 is 17 amino acids. Losses at the gene ends were 4 bases for V and 0 bases for J; bases not matched to a gene: 5. CDR1 is SGDLS, CDR2 YYNGEE, per germline. The CDR3 sequence: CASSRRTSGGNQETQYF. CDR3 nucleotides: TGTGCCAGCAGCAGGCGGACTAGCGGGGGGAACCAAGAGACCCAGTACTTC.